One sample yielded the 24 T cell receptor beta chains listed below, sequenced in a study of tumor and adjacent non-tumor tissue in lung cancer. No cell sorting was done before RNA was extracted from the tissue. A modified ARM-PCR protocol with three rounds of nested PCR amplified TCRbeta. TCRdb re-analysed the multiplex PCR reads in MiXCR, keeping a single row per CDR3 protein. The sample includes under 140,000 distinct CDR3 sequences, under 90% of them seen just once. Source material: lung tumor tissue. The source of these receptors is a man between 70 and 80 years old with non-small cell lung cancer.

With respect to this clonotype: The germline gene is not matched at one end of the junction; a read error may be the cause. This chain joins TRBV19 and TRBJ2-7; tentatively, D is TRBD1 or TRBD2 (5 bases each). The germline V gene encodes CDR1 LNHDA and CDR2 SQIVND (reference sequence). The CDR3 sequence is 15 residues long. The CDR3 loop reads CARSMHTGQAYEQYF. CDR3 DNA sequence: TGTGCCAGAAGTATGCATACGGGGCAGGCCTACGAGCAATACTTC. Based on the CDR3 plus reference TRBV19 and TRBJ2-7, the full variable domain is DGGITQSPKYLFRKEGQNVTLSCEQNLNHDAMYWYRQDPGQGLRLIYYSQIVNDFQKGDIAEGYSVSREKKESFPLTVTSAQKNPTAFYLCARSMHTGQAYEQYFGPGTRLTVT.

This chain joins TRBV10-2 and TRBJ2-3; D is unclear. Germline values: CDR1 WSHSY, CDR2 SAAADI. The CDR3 sequence is 12 residues long. The CDR3 DNA sequence: TGCGCTATCGCCTGTACTCAAGATACGCAGTATTTT. Translating it yields CAIACTQDTQYF.

Comment on this clonotype: Because the CDR3 is missing its conserved closing phenylalanine or tryptophan, this is likely a read error. The chain recombines TRBV7-9 with TRBJ1-5, with D possibly being TRBD1 (5 bases). Germline lookup yields CDR1 SEHNR and CDR2 FQNEAQ (reference sequence). CDR3 length: 15 amino acids. The germline V and J ends were trimmed by 2 bases and 3 bases, with 11 bases remaining between them. In DNA, the CDR3 is TGTGCCAGCAGCTTAAATGGACAATACAATCAGCCCCAGCATCTT. Its protein is CASSLNGQYNQPQHL.

A word on this clonotype: One base away lies a much larger clone, so this may be a sequencing read error. The chain joins TRBV20-1 to TRBJ2-6; TRBD1 agrees at 8 bases. V lost 5 bases, J lost 6 bases, and 21 bases stayed unmatched. Germline CDR1 reads DFQATT; CDR2 reads SNEGSKA (reference sequence). The CDR3 consists of 19 residues. The CDR3 sequence: CSARETSGQGVAVANVLTF. The CDR3 DNA sequence: TGCAGTGCTCGCGAGACGTCCGGACAGGGAGTGGCTGTGGCCAACGTCCTGACTTTC.

To note about this clonotype: Just one base apart from a much larger clone, this may be a read error. The chain joins TRBV5-1 to TRBJ2-7; the match to TRBD1 covers 10 bases. The CDR3 is 15 amino acids. CDR1 SGHRS and CDR2 YFSETQ come from the germline V gene. The DNA for the CDR3 is TGCGCCAGCAGCCGGGGGGGGACAGGGGTCCTCGAGCATTACTTC. This gives the protein CASSRGGTGVLEHYF.

This clonotype showed up just a few times. This may arise from a read error, as a much more abundant clone is one base away. The rearrangement joins TRBV5-1 to TRBJ1-5, with TRBD1 matching over 8 bases. Germline CDR1 SGHRS, CDR2 YFSETQ. V shed 4 bases, J shed 5 bases, and the junction held 8 bases outside the gene matches. The CDR3 contains 15 residues. The CDR3 sequence: CASSLGQGSDQPQHF. The CDR3, as DNA: TGCGCCAGCAGCCTAGGACAGGGCAGCGATCAGCCCCAGCATTTT.

This clonotype occurred a few times. Just one base apart from a much larger clone, this may be a read error. Likely a read error: the CDR3 ends without its conserved phenylalanine or tryptophan. V usage is TRBV12-3 or TRBV12-4 and J usage is TRBJ1-2, with a tentative D call TRBD1 (6 bases). The CDR3 length is 13 residues. Trimming cost V 6 bases and J 4 bases, with 12 bases left between them. The CDR3 region is CASRRDIGYGYTL. The CDR3 DNA follows: TGTGCCAGCAGGAGGGACATTGGCTATGGCTACACCCTC.

This clonotype appeared many times. The V call is TRBV28, the J call TRBJ2-7; D is uncertain. CDR3 length equals 12 residues. The V end was cut by 6 bases, the J end by 4 bases, with 10 bases between. From germline, CDR1 is MDHEN and CDR2 SYDVKM. CDR3 residues: CASSQQPYEQYF. The CDR3 DNA reads TGTGCCAGCAGCCAACAACCGTACGAGCAGTACTTC.

With regard to this clonotype: Sequence at one end of the junction differs from germline and may be a read error. This chain uses TRBV7-9 with TRBJ1-2; a possible D gene is TRBD1 (6 bases). This CDR3 is 13 amino acids long. Germline V gene data show CDR1 as SEHNR and CDR2 as FQNEAQ (reference sequence). CDR3 DNA: TGTGTCAGCAGCTTAGAGGGGGGCTATGGTTACACCTTC. Protein sequence: CVSSLEGGYGYTF.

The V and J genes are TRBV6-2 or TRBV6-3 and TRBJ2-1, with D unclear. There are 16 residues in the CDR3. Germline lookup yields CDR1 MNHEY and CDR2 SVGEGT. CDR3 region: CISSPKVGNSWNEQFF. Written as DNA, the CDR3 is TGTATCAGTAGTCCAAAAGTTGGGAATTCGTGGAATGAGCAGTTCTTC.

By frequency in the sample, this clonotype is large. The rearrangement uses TRBV12-3 or TRBV12-4 and TRBJ1-6, with D tentatively TRBD1 (6 bases). With 5 bases removed from V and 3 bases from J, the gap between germline ends came to 8 bases. CDR3 length: 14 residues. The CDR3 DNA sequence: TGTGCCAGCAGTCGGACAGTCTATAATTCACCCCTCCACTTT. Encoded protein: CASSRTVYNSPLHF.

This clonotype was seen many times. The rearrangement links TRBV28 to TRBJ1-1; unclear D gene. This CDR3 is built from 11 residues. In germline, CDR1 is MDHEN, CDR2 SYDVKM. V gave up 11 bases and J gave up 1 base, with 8 bases separating them. CDR3 residues: CACISNTEAFF. Here the CDR3 DNA reads TGTGCCTGTATATCGAACACTGAAGCTTTCTTT.

This chain links TRBV6-2 or TRBV6-3 with TRBJ2-1; possible D gene TRBD2, 5 bases. The CDR3 has 13 amino acids. V was pared by 10 bases and J by 8 bases, with 18 bases between. Germline V gives CDR1 MNHEY, CDR2 SVGEGT. The DNA for the CDR3 is TGTGCCACCAACAGAGGCGGGTACCATGAGCAGTTCTTC. This codes for CATNRGGYHEQFF.

Concerning this clonotype: It may be a read error: a sequence one base away is much more abundant. This chain connects TRBV7-8 to TRBJ2-5, with unresolved D. This CDR3 is 19 amino acids long. V was shortened by 1 base and J by 1 base, with 22 bases between the two germline ends. CDR1 is SGHVS, CDR2 FQNEAQ, per germline. The CDR3 protein is CASSLVVAVDEWFQETQYF. Here the CDR3 DNA reads TGTGCCAGCAGCTTAGTGGTTGCCGTGGATGAGTGGTTCCAAGAGACCCAGTACTTC. Variable domain in full (rest from reference TRBV7-8 and TRBJ2-5): GAGVSQSPRYKVAKRGQDVALRCDPISGHVSLFWYQQALGQGPEFLTYFQNEAQLDKSGLPSDRFFAERPEGSVSTLKIQRTQQEDSAVYLCASSLVVAVDEWFQETQYFGPGTRLLVL.

This clonotype was seen a few times. Germline and junction disagree at one end, which may indicate a read error. This chain links TRBV6-2 or TRBV6-3 with TRBJ1-2; D ambiguous. CDR1 and CDR2 from the germline V gene are MNHEY and SVGEGT. The CDR3 contains 11 residues. CDR3 nucleotide sequence: TGTACCAGTAGTCTCTCATATGGCTACACCTTC. Translating it yields CTSSLSYGYTF.

A word on this clonotype: The conserved final phenylalanine or tryptophan is absent from the CDR3, which likely points to a read error. The limits of the CDR3 on the DNA are not certain, so only TCRdb's listed CDR3 is given. This chain joins TRBV29-1 and TRBJ2-5; the tabulated D call, TRBD2, remains unverified against the DNA. The CDR3 contains 18 residues when both ends are counted. Germline CDR1 SQVTM, CDR2 ANQGSEA. CDR3: CGVEFYWTSGGKQETQYS.

In the case of this clonotype: A junction end diverges from the germline sequence, so it may reflect a read error. The rearrangement links TRBV6-5 to TRBJ1-2; weak D call: TRBD1 (5 bases). There are 13 residues in the CDR3. The germline CDR1 and CDR2 sequences are MNHEY and SVGAGI. CDR3 region: CASTLGREGGYSF. The CDR3 bases are TGTGCCAGCACTTTAGGCAGGGAGGGTGGCTACTCCTTC.

The V and J genes are TRBV5-4 and TRBJ1-2, with D uncertain. Germline V gives CDR1 SGHNT, CDR2 YYREEE (reference sequence). The CDR3 is 13 amino acids. Deletions cut 9 bases from V and 0 bases from J, with 12 bases between. CDR3 bases: TGTGCCAACGGCTTGGACGCTAACTATGGCTACACCTTC. Its protein is CANGLDANYGYTF. The full variable domain, in which reference TRBV5-4 and TRBJ1-2 provide the parts outside the CDR3, is ETGVTQSPTHLIKTRGQQVTLRCSSQSGHNTVSWYQQALGQGPQFIFQYYREEENGRGNFPPRFSGLQFPNYSSELNVNALELDDSALYLCANGLDANYGYTFGSGTRLTVV.

Turning to this clonotype: A read error may account for a junction end that differs from germline. J is TRBJ1-1 and V is TRBV6-6, with 9 bases fitting TRBD1. Germline V gives CDR1 MNHNY, CDR2 SVGAGI (reference sequence). CDR3 length: 16 amino acids. CDR3 sequence reads: CASSYSQGQGDTGAFF. The CDR3, as DNA: TGTGCCAGCAGTTACTCACAGGGACAGGGAGACACTGGAGCTTTCTTT.

V is TRBV5-1 and J is TRBJ2-2; TRBD2 aligns across 7 bases. This CDR3 has 16 residues. Losses at the gene ends were 4 bases for V and 3 bases for J; bases not matched to a gene: 9. From germline, CDR1 is SGHRS and CDR2 YFSETQ. The CDR3 sequence is CASSIGAGVYTGELFF. CDR3 sequence (DNA): TGCGCCAGCAGCATCGGTGCGGGGGTCTACACCGGGGAGCTGTTTTTT.

The chain links TRBV4-1 to TRBJ2-7; either TRBD1 or TRBD2 may fit D (5 bases each). V lost 8 bases, J lost 9 bases, and 26 bases lay in between. Looked up from germline, CDR1 is MGHRA and CDR2 is YSYEKL. The CDR3 spans 15 residues. The CDR3 DNA reads as TGCGCCAGCGGCCGCGGTACCGGCAGGGCGAGCGGGCAGTACTTC. It encodes CASGRGTGRASGQYF.

Regarding this clonotype: A much larger clone differs from this one at a single base, so this may be a read error. The gene calls are TRBV28 and TRBJ1-5; TRBD1 aligns across 12 bases. CDR1 is MDHEN, CDR2 SYDVKM, per germline. V lost 6 bases, J lost 7 bases, and 7 bases stayed unmatched. The CDR3 sequence is 15 residues long. This CDR3 reads CASRGQGASGQPQHF. CDR3 nucleotide sequence: TGTGCCAGCAGGGGACAGGGGGCCTCCGGGCAGCCCCAGCATTTT.

Worth noting for this clonotype: With a much larger clone just one base away, this may be a read error. The genes are TRBV14 and TRBJ2-7, with no clear D. The germline CDR1 and CDR2 sequences are SGHDN and FVKESK. CDR3 length: 12 residues. With 4 bases removed from V and 7 bases from J, the gap between germline ends came to 11 bases. The CDR3 DNA reads TGTGCCAGCAGCCGCTCTTCGCTTGAGCAGTACTTC. It encodes CASSRSSLEQYF.

Points on this clonotype: Since a much larger clone is just one base distant, this may be a read error. V and J are TRBV20-1 and TRBJ2-3; the match to TRBD2 covers 8 bases. The CDR3 runs to 16 residues. V lost 3 bases to trimming and J lost 5 bases; unmatched junction nucleotides: 13. Germline assignment: CDR1 DFQATT and CDR2 SNEGSKA (reference sequence). CDR3 loop: CSASMASGWNIDTQYF. Written as DNA, the CDR3 is TGCAGTGCTAGTATGGCTAGCGGGTGGAACATAGATACGCAGTATTTT.